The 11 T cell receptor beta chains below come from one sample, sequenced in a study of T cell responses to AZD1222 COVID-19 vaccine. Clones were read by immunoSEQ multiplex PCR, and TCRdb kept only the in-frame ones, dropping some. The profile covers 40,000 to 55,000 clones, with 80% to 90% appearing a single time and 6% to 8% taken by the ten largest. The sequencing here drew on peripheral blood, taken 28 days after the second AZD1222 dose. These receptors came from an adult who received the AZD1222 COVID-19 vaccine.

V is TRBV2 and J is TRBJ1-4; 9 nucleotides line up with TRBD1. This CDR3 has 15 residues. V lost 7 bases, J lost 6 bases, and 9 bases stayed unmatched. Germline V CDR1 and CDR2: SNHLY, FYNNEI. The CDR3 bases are TGTGCCAGCAAGGCTCGGACAGGGGAGGATGAAAAACTGTTTTTT. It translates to CASKARTGEDEKLFF.

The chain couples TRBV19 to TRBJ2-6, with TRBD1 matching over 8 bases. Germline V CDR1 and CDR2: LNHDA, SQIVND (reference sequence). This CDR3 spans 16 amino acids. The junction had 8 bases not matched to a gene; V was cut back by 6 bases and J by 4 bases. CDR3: CASSLQGAWGANVLTF. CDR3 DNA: TGTGCCAGTAGCCTTCAGGGGGCGTGGGGGGCCAACGTCCTGACTTTC. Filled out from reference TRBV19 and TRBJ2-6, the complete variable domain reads DGGITQSPKYLFRKEGQNVTLSCEQNLNHDAMYWYRQDPGQGLRLIYYSQIVNDFQKGDIAEGYSVSREKKESFPLTVTSAQKNPTAFYLCASSLQGAWGANVLTFGAGSRLTVL.

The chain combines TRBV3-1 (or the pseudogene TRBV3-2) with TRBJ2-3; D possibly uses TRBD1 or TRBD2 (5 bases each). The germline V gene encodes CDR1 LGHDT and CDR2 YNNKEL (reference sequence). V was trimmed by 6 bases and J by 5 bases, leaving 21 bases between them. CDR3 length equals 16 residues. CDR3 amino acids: CASSLRGPGIGDTQYF. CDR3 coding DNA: TGTGCCAGCAGTCTAAGGGGTCCCGGGATCGGAGATACGCAGTATTTT.

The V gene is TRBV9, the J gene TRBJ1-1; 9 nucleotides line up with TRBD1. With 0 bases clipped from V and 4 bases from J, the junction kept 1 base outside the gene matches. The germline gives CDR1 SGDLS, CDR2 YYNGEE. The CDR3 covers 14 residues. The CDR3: CASSVGTGVTEAFF. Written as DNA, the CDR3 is TGTGCCAGCAGCGTAGGGACAGGGGTCACTGAAGCTTTCTTT.

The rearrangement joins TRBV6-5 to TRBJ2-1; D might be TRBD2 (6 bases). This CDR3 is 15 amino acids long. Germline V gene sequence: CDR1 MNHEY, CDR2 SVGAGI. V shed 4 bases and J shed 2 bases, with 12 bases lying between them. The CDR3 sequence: CASSFSGSPYNEQFF. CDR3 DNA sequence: TGTGCCAGCAGTTTCAGCGGGTCCCCCTACAATGAGCAGTTCTTC.

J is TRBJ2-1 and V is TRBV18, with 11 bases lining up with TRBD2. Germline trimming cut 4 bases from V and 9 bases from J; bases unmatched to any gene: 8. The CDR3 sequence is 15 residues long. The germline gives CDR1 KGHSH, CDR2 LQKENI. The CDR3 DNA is TGTGCCAGCTCACGCGGGACTAGCGGAACGGGTGAGCAGTTCTTC. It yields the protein CASSRGTSGTGEQFF.

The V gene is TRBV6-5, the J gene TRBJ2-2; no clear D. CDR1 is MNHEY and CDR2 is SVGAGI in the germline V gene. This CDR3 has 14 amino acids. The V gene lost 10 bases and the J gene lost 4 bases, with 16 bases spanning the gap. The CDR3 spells CANEDGPGTGELFF. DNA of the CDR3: TGTGCCAACGAGGACGGCCCGGGCACCGGGGAGCTGTTTTTT.

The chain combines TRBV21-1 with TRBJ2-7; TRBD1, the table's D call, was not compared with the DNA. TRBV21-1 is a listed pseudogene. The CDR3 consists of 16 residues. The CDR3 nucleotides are TGTGCCAGCAACACAAGCTGGGGGCCAAGCTCCTACGAGCAGTACTTC. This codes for CASNTSWGPSSYEQYF.

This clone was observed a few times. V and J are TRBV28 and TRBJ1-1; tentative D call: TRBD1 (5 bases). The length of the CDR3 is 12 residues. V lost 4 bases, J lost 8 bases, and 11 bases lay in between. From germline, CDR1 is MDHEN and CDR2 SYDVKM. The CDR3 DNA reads TGTGCCAGCAGTTCTTTCTCAGGGGAAGCTTTCTTT. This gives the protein CASSSFSGEAFF.

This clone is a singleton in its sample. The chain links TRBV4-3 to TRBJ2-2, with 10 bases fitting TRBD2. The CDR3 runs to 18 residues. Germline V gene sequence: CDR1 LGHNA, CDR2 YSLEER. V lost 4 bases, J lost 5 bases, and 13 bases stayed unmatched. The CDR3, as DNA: TGCGCCAGCAGCCCCCAGGGGTTGCTAGCGGGAGCAACCGGGGAGCTGTTTTTT. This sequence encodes CASSPQGLLAGATGELFF.

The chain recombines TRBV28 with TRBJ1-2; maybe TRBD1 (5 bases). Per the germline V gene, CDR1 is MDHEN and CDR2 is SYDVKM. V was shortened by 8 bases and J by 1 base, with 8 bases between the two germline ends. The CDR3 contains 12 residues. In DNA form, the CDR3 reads TGTGCCAGCCTGACAGTTAACTATGGCTACACCTTC. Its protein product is CASLTVNYGYTF.